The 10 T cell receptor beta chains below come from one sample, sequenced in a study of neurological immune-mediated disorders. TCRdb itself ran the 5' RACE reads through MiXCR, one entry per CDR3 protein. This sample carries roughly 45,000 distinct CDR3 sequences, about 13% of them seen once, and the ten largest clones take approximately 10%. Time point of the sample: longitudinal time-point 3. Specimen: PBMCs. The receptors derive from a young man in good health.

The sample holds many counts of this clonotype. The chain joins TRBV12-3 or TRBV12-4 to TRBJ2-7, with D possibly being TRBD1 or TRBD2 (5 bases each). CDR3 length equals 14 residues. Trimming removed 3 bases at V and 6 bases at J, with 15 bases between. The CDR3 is CASSFTGPISEQYF. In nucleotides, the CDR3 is TGTGCCAGCAGTTTCACGGGGCCTATCTCCGAGCAGTACTTC.

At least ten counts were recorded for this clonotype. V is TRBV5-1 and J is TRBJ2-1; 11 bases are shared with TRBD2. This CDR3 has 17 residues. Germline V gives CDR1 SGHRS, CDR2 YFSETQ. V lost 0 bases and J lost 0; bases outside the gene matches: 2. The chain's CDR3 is CASSLVGLADSYNEQFF. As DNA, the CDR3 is TGCGCCAGCAGCTTGGTGGGACTAGCGGACTCCTACAATGAGCAGTTCTTC.

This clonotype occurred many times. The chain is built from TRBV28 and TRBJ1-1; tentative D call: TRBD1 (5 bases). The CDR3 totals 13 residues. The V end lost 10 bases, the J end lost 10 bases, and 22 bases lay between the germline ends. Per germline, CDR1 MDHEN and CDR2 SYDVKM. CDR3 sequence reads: CATHRGGARGAFF. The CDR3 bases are TGTGCCACTCATAGGGGTGGTGCTAGAGGAGCTTTCTTT.

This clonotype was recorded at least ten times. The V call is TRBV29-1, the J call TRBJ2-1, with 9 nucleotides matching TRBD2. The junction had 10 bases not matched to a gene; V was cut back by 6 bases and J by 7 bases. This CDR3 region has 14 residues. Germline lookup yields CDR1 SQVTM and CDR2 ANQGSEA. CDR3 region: CSVIAGAGGNEQFF. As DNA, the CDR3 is TGCAGCGTAATAGCGGGAGCGGGTGGGAATGAGCAGTTCTTC.

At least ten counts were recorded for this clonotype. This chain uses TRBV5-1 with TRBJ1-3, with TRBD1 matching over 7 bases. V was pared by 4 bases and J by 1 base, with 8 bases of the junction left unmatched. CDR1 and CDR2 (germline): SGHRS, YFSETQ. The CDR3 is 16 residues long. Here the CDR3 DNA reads TGCGCCAGCAGCGGGGAGGACAGGACTTCTGGAAACACCATATATTTT. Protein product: CASSGEDRTSGNTIYF.

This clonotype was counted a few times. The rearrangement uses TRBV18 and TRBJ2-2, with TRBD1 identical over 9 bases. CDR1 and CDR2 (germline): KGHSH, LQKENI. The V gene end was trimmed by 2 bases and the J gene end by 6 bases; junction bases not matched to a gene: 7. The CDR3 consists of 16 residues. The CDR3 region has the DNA TGTGCCAGCTCACCATGGACAGGGGATTCCGCCGGGGAGCTGTTTTTT. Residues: CASSPWTGDSAGELFF. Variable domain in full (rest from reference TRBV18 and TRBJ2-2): NAGVMQNPRHLVRRRGQEARLRCSPMKGHSHVYWYRQLPEEGLKFMVYLQKENIIDESGMPKERFSAEFPKEGPSILRIQQVVRGDSAAYFCASSPWTGDSAGELFFGEGSRLTVL.

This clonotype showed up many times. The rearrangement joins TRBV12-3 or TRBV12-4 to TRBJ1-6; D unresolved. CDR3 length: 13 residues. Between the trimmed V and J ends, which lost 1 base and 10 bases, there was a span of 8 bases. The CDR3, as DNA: TGTGCCAGCAGTTTAGTAGTGGGATCACCCCTCCACTTT. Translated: CASSLVVGSPLHF.

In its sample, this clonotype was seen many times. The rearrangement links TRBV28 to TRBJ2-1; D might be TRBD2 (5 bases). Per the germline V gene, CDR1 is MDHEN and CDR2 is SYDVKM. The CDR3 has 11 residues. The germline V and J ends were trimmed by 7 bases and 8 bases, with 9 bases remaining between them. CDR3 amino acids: CASKRAYEQFF. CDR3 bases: TGTGCCAGCAAGAGGGCTTATGAGCAGTTCTTC.

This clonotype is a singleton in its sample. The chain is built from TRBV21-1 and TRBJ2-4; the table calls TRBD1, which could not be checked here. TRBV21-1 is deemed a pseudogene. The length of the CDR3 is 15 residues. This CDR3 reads CASSKDWRRGSIQYF. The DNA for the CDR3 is TGTGCCAGCAGCAAAGATTGGCGCCGAGGGAGCATTCAGTACTTC.

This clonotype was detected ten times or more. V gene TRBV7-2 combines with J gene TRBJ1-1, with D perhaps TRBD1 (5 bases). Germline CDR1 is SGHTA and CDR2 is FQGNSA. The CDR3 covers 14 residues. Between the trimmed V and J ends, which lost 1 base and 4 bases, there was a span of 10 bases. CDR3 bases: TGTGCCAGCAGCTTAGGATTGGGGGTCACTGAAGCTTTCTTT. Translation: CASSLGLGVTEAFF.